The present T cell receptor (beta chain) was sequenced within a study of cytomegalovirus exposure and HLA in healthy donors. Study results and caveats: TCR beta sequences numbering roughly 16,000 were associated with HLA alleles at 0.05 false discovery rate in a later analysis. In an earlier analysis, most TCR beta V segments were productive about 87% or about 30% of the time. Later analysis demonstrated an association between a missense DCLRE1C variant and TCR beta V- and J-gene trimming.

With regard to this clone: Its antigen is as yet unknown.

The study ran its PCR with 60 Vbeta and 13 Jbeta primers. Assay used: immunoSEQ multiplex PCR; TCRdb lists only in-frame clones, some missing. The data show some 130,000 clones, and the top ten clones hold approximately 1.5%. The trim removed 0 bases at V and 3 bases at J, leaving 5 bases unmatched. Germline lookup yields CDR1 SGHRS and CDR2 YFSETQ. The CDR3 loop spans 15 amino acids. The sample consisted of PBMCs. The TCR originated in a woman in her thirties or forties in good health and CMV-seronegative. The V gene is TRBV5-1, the J gene TRBJ1-1; 7 bases map to TRBD1. The CDR3 sequence is CASSLVTGVYTEAFF. CDR3 nucleotide sequence: TGCGCCAGCAGCTTGGTCACAGGGGTGTACACTGAAGCTTTCTTT.